The text below deals with one TCR beta chain. What it binds is unknown. The record originates from a study of metastatic and nonmetastatic thyroid tumors. Study conclusions and caveats: Significantly higher TCR beta diversity was reportedly seen in malignant thyroid tumors than benign nodules, in blood and tumor.

Among the patients, none had received any treatment before thyroid surgery. CDR3 size: 15 residues. V lost 3 bases and J 0 bases, leaving 8 bases between the germline ends. Germline V CDR1 and CDR2: LGHDT, YNNKEL (reference sequence). MiXCR re-clonotyped the PCR reads for TCRdb. The sample has some 38,000 clones, roughly 45% seen once. The sample comprised tumor tissue. This chain joins TRBV3-1 and TRBJ2-2; the D is unclear. This clonotype was sampled from a male donor with papillary thyroid cancer or a benign thyroid nodule (not recorded which). Some clones in this sample may be carry-over from other donors' samples. CDR3 sequence: CASSQGCANTGELFF. In DNA, the CDR3 is TGTGCCAGCAGCCAGGGCTGTGCGAACACCGGGGAGCTGTTTTTT.